This TCR beta chain derives from a study of cytomegalovirus exposure and HLA in healthy donors. Vbeta (60) and Jbeta (13) primers were used in the PCR. Some clones are missing from TCRdb's copy, which holds only in-frame ones; the method was immunoSEQ multiplex PCR. Of about 140,000 clones in the sample, 75% to 90% were seen once. Study observations and caveats: Later analysis associated a missense DCLRE1C variant with TCR beta V- and J-gene trimming. Rare TCR sequences dominated, though some public TCRs recurred in many donors. The study designated about 160 TCR beta chains cytomegalovirus-associated. Some V segments, TRBV6-2 and TRBV6-3 among them, were indistinguishable and were therefore excluded.

On this clone itself: The antigen remains undetermined.

The V end lost 0 bases, the J end lost 3 bases, and 15 bases lay between the germline ends. The CDR3 has 16 amino acids. The germline gives CDR1 MNHEY, CDR2 SMNVEV (reference sequence). The chain links TRBV27 to TRBJ2-7; D not certain. This TCR was sampled from a female donor in good health and CMV-seronegative. What was sequenced was PBMCs. The CDR3 DNA reads as TGTGCCAGCAGTTTATCAGAGTACGCACCTTACTACGAGCAGTACTTC. It encodes CASSLSEYAPYYEQYF.